This TCR beta chain appears in the sequencing data of a study of blood T cell repertoires in COVID-19. The data were produced by immunoSEQ multiplex PCR, yet TCRdb's version contains in-frame clones alone and is incomplete. The sample consists of approximately 490,000 clones, about 90% of them appearing once. Participant ages covered roughly 18 to 89 years across 20 to 30 US areas. Trimming removed 0 bases at V and 5 bases at J, with 14 bases between. There are 16 residues in the CDR3. Germline V gene data show CDR1 as SGHDT and CDR2 as YYEEEE. This TCR came from a woman between 18 and 29 years old who had recovered from COVID-19. Sequenced sample: PBMCs or T cells enriched from blood (not recorded which). This chain joins TRBV5-6 and TRBJ1-4; D gene unclear. The chain's CDR3 is CASSLAPQAMNEKLFF. The CDR3 DNA sequence: TGTGCCAGCAGCTTGGCTCCGCAGGCGATGAATGAAAAACTGTTTTTT. Full variable domain (rest looked up from reference TRBV5-6 and TRBJ1-4): DAGVTQSPTHLIKTRGQQVTLRCSPKSGHDTVSWYQQALGQGPQFIFQYYEEEERQRGNFPDRFSGHQFPNYSSELNVNALLLGDSALYLCASSLAPQAMNEKLFFGSGTQLSVL.